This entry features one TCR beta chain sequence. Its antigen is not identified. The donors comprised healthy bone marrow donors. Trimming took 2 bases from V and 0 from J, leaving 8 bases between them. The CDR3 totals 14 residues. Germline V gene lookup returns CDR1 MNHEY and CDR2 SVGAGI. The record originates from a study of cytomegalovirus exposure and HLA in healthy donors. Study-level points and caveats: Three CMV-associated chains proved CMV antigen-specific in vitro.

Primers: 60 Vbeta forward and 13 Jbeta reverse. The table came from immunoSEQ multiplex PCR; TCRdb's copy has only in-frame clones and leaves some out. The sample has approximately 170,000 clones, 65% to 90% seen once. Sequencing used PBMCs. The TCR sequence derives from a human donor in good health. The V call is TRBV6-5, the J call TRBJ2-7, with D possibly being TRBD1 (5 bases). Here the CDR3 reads CASSYSRVSYEQYF. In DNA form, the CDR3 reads TGTGCCAGCAGTTACAGCAGGGTCTCCTACGAGCAGTACTTC.